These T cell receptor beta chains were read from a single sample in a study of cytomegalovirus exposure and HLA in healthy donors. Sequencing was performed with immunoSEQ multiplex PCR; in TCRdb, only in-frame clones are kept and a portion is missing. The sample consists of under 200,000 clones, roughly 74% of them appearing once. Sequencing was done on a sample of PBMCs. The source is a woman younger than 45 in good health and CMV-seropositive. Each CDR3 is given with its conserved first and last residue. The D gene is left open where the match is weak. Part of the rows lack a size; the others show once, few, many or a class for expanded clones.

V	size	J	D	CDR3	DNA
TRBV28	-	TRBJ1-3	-	CASWSERNTIYF	TGTGCCAGCTGGAGTGAGAGGAACACCATATATTTT
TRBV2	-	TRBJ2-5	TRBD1	CASSAQGQGFQYF	TGTGCCAGCAGTGCCCAAGGACAGGGGTTCCAGTACTTC
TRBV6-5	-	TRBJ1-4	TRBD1	CASSRGTGRGLFF	TGTGCCAGCAGCCGCGGGACAGGGAGGGGGCTGTTTTTT
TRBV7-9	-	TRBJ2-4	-	CASSFPGRIQYF	TGTGCCAGCAGCTTCCCGGGGAGGATTCAGTACTTC
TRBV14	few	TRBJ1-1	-	CANQDTEAFF	TGTGCCAACCAGGACACTGAAGCTTTCTTT
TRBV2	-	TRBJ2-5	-	CASKTEETQYF	TGTGCCAGCAAGACAGAAGAGACCCAGTACTTC
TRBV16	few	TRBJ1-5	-	CASSQSPLPIEPQHF	TGTGCCAGCAGCCAGTCACCCCTTCCTATCGAGCCCCAGCATTTT
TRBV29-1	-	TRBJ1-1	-	CSVVPRNTEAFF	TGCAGCGTAGTACCCAGGAACACTGAAGCTTTCTTT
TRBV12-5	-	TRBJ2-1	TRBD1	CASGGEGQGRGEQFF	TGTGCTAGTGGAGGCGAGGGACAGGGACGAGGTGAGCAGTTCTTC
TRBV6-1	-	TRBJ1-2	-	CASSEGGVIGYTF	TGTGCCAGCAGTGAAGGGGGAGTTATAGGCTACACCTTC
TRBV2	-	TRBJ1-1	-	CASSYKRSEAFF	TGTGCCAGCAGTTATAAGAGGTCTGAAGCTTTCTTT
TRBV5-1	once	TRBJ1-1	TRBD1	CASSFQEGAGTEAFF	TGCGCCAGCAGCTTCCAAGAGGGGGCTGGGACTGAAGCTTTCTTT
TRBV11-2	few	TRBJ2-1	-	CASSWLEGSAYNEQFF	TGTGCCAGCAGCTGGCTTGAAGGTAGCGCCTACAATGAGCAGTTCTTC
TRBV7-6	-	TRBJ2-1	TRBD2	CASSLAPPSGRANNEQFF	TGTGCCAGCAGCTTAGCGCCCCCTAGCGGGAGGGCCAACAATGAGCAGTTCTTC
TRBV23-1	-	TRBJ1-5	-	CASSQSDYRDSNQPQHF	TGCGCCAGCAGTCAATCCGATTACAGGGACAGCAATCAGCCCCAGCATTTT
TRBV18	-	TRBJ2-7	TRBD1	CASSPTGTAEQYF	TGTGCCAGCTCACCAACCGGGACAGCCGAGCAGTACTTC
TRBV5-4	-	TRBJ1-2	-	CASSQPLAGYGYTF	TGTGCCAGCAGCCAACCCTTAGCGGGATATGGCTACACCTTC
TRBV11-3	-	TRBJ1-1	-	CASRSTGEAFF	TGTGCCAGCAGATCTACAGGTGAAGCTTTCTTT
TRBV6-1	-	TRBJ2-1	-	CASSKGPNNEQFF	TGTGCCAGCAGCAAGGGGCCCAACAATGAGCAGTTCTTC
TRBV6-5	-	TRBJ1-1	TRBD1	CASRTGAEAFF	TGTGCCAGCAGGACAGGGGCTGAAGCTTTCTTT
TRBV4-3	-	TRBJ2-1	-	CASSPLLASHEQFF	TGCGCCAGCAGCCCCCTATTGGCTAGCCATGAGCAGTTCTTC
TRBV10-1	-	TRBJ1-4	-	CASSGQAGGEKLFF	TGCGCCAGCAGTGGCCAGGCCGGAGGGGAAAAACTGTTTTTT
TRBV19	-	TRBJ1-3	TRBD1	CASEHGQGRFGNTIYF	TGTGCCAGTGAGCACGGACAGGGGCGGTTTGGAAACACCATATATTTT
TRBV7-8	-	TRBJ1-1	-	CASRSGALSLGAFF	TGTGCCAGCAGATCAGGGGCCTTATCCCTTGGAGCTTTCTTT
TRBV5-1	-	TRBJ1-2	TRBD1	CASSLDRVGYTF	TGCGCCAGCAGCTTAGACAGGGTTGGCTACACCTTC
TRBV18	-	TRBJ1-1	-	CASSLLGEDTEAFF	TGTGCCAGCTCACTCCTAGGGGAGGACACTGAAGCTTTCTTT
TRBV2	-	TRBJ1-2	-	CASSPAGPGGYTF	TGTGCCAGCAGTCCCGCGGGGCCGGGAGGCTACACCTTC
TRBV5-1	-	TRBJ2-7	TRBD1	CASSLDRGAYEQYF	TGCGCCAGCAGCCTGGACAGGGGAGCCTACGAGCAGTACTTC
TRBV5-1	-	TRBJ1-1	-	CASSLDPRRPTEAFF	TGCGCCAGCAGCCTGGACCCAAGGAGGCCCACTGAAGCTTTCTTT
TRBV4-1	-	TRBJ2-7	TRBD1	CASSQEKGTESSYEQYF	TGCGCCAGCAGCCAAGAGAAGGGGACAGAAAGCTCCTACGAGCAGTACTTC
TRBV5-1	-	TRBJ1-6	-	CASSLAGLDNSPLHF	TGCGCCAGCAGCTTGGCGGGGTTGGATAATTCACCCCTCCACTTT
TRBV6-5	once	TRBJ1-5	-	CASSSLGGNQPQHF	TGTGCCAGCAGCTCCCTCGGTGGCAATCAGCCCCAGCATTTT
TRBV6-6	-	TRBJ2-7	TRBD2	CASSYSVSGGSYEQYF	TGTGCCAGCAGTTACTCGGTTAGCGGGGGCTCCTACGAGCAGTACTTC
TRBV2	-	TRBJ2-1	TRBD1	CASRGDSYNEQFF	TGTGCCAGCAGGGGGGACAGCTACAATGAGCAGTTCTTC
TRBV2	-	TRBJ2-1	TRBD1	CASSGDREHYNEQFF	TGTGCCAGCAGTGGGGACAGGGAGCACTACAATGAGCAGTTCTTC
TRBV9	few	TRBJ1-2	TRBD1	CASSVGTGGARGYTF	TGTGCCAGCAGCGTGGGGACAGGGGGCGCGAGAGGCTACACCTTC
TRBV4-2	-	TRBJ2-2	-	CASSQDIAGAVNTGELFF	TGTGCCAGCAGCCAAGATATTGCGGGGGCCGTTAACACCGGGGAGCTGTTTTTT
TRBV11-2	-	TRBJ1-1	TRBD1	CASSVDRATTEAFF	TGTGCCAGCAGCGTTGACAGGGCGACCACTGAAGCTTTCTTT
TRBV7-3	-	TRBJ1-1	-	CASSLMGGNTEAFF	TGTGCCAGCAGCTTAATGGGGGGGAACACTGAAGCTTTCTTT
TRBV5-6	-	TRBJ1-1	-	CASSLRGLNTEAFF	TGTGCCAGCAGCTTGCGGGGTCTGAACACTGAAGCTTTCTTT
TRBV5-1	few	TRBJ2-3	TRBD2	CASSLGLAGRDTQYF	TGCGCCAGCAGCTTGGGACTAGCGGGTAGAGATACGCAGTATTTT
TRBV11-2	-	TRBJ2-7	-	CASSLGRGGEGEQYF	TGTGCCAGCAGCTTAGGGAGAGGGGGGGAAGGGGAGCAGTACTTC
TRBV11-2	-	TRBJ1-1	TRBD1	CASSSIDRGTEAFF	TGTGCCAGCAGCTCCATCGACAGGGGCACTGAAGCTTTCTTT
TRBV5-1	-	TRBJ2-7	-	CASSFKSPKSEQYF	TGCGCCAGCAGCTTCAAATCTCCTAAATCCGAGCAGTACTTC
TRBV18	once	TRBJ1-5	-	CASSPGTYVAQHF	TGTGCCAGCTCCCCGGGTACCTATGTTGCCCAGCATTTT
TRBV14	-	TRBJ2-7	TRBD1	CASSQDWGTGGYEQYF	TGTGCCAGCAGCCAAGATTGGGGGACAGGGGGCTACGAGCAGTACTTC
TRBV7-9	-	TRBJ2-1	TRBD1	CASSLARGRDEQFF	TGTGCCAGCAGCTTAGCTAGGGGGCGCGATGAGCAGTTCTTC
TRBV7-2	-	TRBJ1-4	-	CASSLGWGREATNEKLFF	TGTGCCAGCAGCTTAGGATGGGGCAGGGAGGCAACTAATGAAAAACTGTTTTTT
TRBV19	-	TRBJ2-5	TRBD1	CASSIGGQGDQETQYF	TGTGCCAGTAGTATAGGGGGACAGGGGGACCAAGAGACCCAGTACTTC
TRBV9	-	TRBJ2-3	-	CASNSDPRPADTQYF	TGTGCCAGCAATTCAGATCCTCGTCCCGCAGATACGCAGTATTTT
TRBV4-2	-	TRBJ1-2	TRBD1	CASSPYSRTGEDYGYTF	TGTGCCAGCAGCCCATATTCCAGGACAGGGGAGGACTATGGCTACACCTTC
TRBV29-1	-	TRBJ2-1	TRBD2	CSVASGSNEQFF	TGCAGCGTTGCTAGCGGGAGCAATGAGCAGTTCTTC
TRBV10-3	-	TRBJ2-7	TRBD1	CAISEGRGSWEQYF	TGTGCCATCAGTGAGGGCAGGGGGTCTTGGGAGCAGTACTTC
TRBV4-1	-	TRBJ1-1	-	CASSQGWQAEAFF	TGCGCCAGCAGCCAAGGTTGGCAGGCTGAAGCTTTCTTT
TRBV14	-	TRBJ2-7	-	CASSRTSRAYEQYF	TGTGCCAGCAGCCGGACCTCGAGGGCCTACGAGCAGTACTTC